The clone carrying this TCR beta chain was seen at least ten times. Under 3 months was the duration of disease in ophthalmopathy patients, who also had a Clinical Activity Score of at least 3 and a NOSPECS grade of at least 4. Amplification targeted TCR beta CDR3 regions from RNA transcripts. The primer set for the first-round RT-PCR of the TCR CDR3 was HTBI. TCRdb called the multiplex PCR reads again in MiXCR, with one record for every CDR3 protein. Here the sample spans about 610,000 distinct CDR3 sequences, 14% to 15% being singletons. The sample is drawn from a study of T cells in Graves' hyperthyroidism and ophthalmopathy. The sequenced sample was blood. The TCR was taken from a woman in her thirties or forties with Graves' ophthalmopathy.

The CDR3 is CAWSAGLTEAFF. The CDR3 DNA reads as TGTGCCTGGAGTGCCGGGCTGACTGAAGCTTTCTTT. V and J are TRBV30 and TRBJ1-1; D unresolved. Trimming pared 1 base from V and 5 bases from J, leaving 8 bases between. Germline-derived CDR1 and CDR2 are GTSNPN and SVGIG (reference sequence). CDR3 length: 12 amino acids. Drawing the rest from reference TRBV30 and TRBJ1-1, the complete variable domain is SQTIHQWPATLVQPVGSPLSLECTVEGTSNPNLYWYRQAAGRGLQLLFYSVGIGQISSEVPQNLSASRPQDRQFILSSKKLLLSDSGFYLCAWSAGLTEAFFGQGTRLTVV.